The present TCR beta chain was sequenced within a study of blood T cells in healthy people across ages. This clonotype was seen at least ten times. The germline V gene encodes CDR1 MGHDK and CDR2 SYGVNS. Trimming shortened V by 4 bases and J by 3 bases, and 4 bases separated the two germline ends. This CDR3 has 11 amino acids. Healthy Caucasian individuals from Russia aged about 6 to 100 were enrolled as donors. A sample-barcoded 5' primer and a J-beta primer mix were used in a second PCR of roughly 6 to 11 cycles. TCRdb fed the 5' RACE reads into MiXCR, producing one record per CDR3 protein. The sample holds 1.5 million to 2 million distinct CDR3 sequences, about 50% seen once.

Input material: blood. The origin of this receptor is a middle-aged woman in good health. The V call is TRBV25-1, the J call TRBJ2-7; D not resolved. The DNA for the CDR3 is TGTGCCAGCAGTGGACACTACGAGCAGTACTTC. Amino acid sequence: CASSGHYEQYF.